These T cell receptor beta chains were read from a single sample in a study of blood T cell repertoires in COVID-19. Assay used: immunoSEQ multiplex PCR; TCRdb lists only in-frame clones, some missing. The table includes fewer than 650,000 clones, 85% to 90% detected once. Sequencing input: peripheral blood. The receptors here all came from a woman aged 45-65 years with COVID-19, enrolled during active disease. Both conserved end residues are part of each CDR3. A D gene is named only where the DNA matches it firmly. Clone size is not always given. Where it is, it says once, few, many or a class for expanded clones.

j_gene	d_gene	abundance	v_gene	len	CDR3nt	CDR3aa
TRBJ2-4	.	.	TRBV16	17	TGTGCCAGCAGCCAATACGATCAGGGAAGGGCCAAAAACATTCAGTACTTC	CASSQYDQGRAKNIQYF
TRBJ1-6	.	.	TRBV4-1	16	TGCGCCAGCAGCCAAGATGGGGGGGTGTATAATTCACCCCTCCACTTT	CASSQDGGVYNSPLHF
TRBJ1-5	.	.	TRBV2	16	TGTGCCAGCAGTGGAATCGGCAGGGGAGGCAATCAGCCCCAGCATTTT	CASSGIGRGGNQPQHF
TRBJ1-1	TRBD1	.	TRBV9	14	TGTGCCAGCACCAGACAGGGGTTGAACACTGAAGCTTTCTTT	CASTRQGLNTEAFF
TRBJ1-2	.	.	TRBV6-1	14	TGTGCCAGCAGTGAAGCAGGAGGGAACTATGGCTACACCTTC	CASSEAGGNYGYTF
TRBJ2-7	.	.	TRBV19	13	TGTGCCAGTAGCAGGGCAGGCCGAGACGAGCAGTACTTC	CASSRAGRDEQYF
TRBJ2-7	.	few	TRBV5-1	14	TGCGCCAGCAGCCCTGGGACTTGGGGCTACGAGCAGTACTTC	CASSPGTWGYEQYF
TRBJ1-4	.	few	TRBV7-9	14	TGTGCCAGCAGCTTAGGACAGGATAATGAAAAACTGTTTTTT	CASSLGQDNEKLFF
TRBJ1-2	.	.	TRBV4-1	16	TGCGCCAGCAGCCAAGGATCGGGTAGGGGCAGACCGGGCTACACCTTC	CASSQGSGRGRPGYTF
TRBJ1-4	TRBD1	.	TRBV5-1	15	TGCGCCAGCAGCCTCCAGACAGGGGCAGGGGAAAAACTGTTTTTT	CASSLQTGAGEKLFF
TRBJ2-7	TRBD1	.	TRBV9	13	TGTGCCAGCAGCCTCCTCGACAGGGGCGAGCAGTACTTC	CASSLLDRGEQYF
TRBJ2-7	.	.	TRBV4-1	17	TGCGCCAGCAGCCCCACCCTCCCCAGGGTTAGTTCCTACGAGCAGTACTTC	CASSPTLPRVSSYEQYF
TRBJ1-1	TRBD1	.	TRBV27	14	TGTGCCAGCAGTTTCCGGGACAGGGGAACTGAAGCTTTCTTT	CASSFRDRGTEAFF
TRBJ1-4	TRBD1	.	TRBV7-8	14	TGTGCCAGCAGCCTCGGGACAGGGTATGAAAAACTGTTTTTT	CASSLGTGYEKLFF
TRBJ1-5	.	once	TRBV11-2	15	TGTGCCAGCAGCTTGGGCCTTCTTAGCAATCAGCCCCAGCATTTT	CASSLGLLSNQPQHF
TRBJ2-1	.	.	TRBV4-1	15	TGCGCCAGCAGCCAAGTGAGTCTAGGGGTCAATGAGCAGTTCTTC	CASSQVSLGVNEQFF
TRBJ1-5	.	.	TRBV5-1	15	TGCGCCAGCAGCCGGGAGGGCGGGAGCAATCAGCCCCAGCATTTT	CASSREGGSNQPQHF
TRBJ2-3	.	once	TRBV19	15	TGTGCCAGTAGTCCGGCGGGGTTGGCCACAGATACGCAGTATTTT	CASSPAGLATDTQYF
TRBJ2-3	TRBD2	.	TRBV13	15	TGTGCCAGCAGCTCTTTAGCGGGGGCGCGGGATACGCAGTATTTT	CASSSLAGARDTQYF
TRBJ1-5	.	.	TRBV7-2	15	TGTGCCAGCAGCTCCCTATTTGGGGAGAATCAGCCCCAGCATTTT	CASSSLFGENQPQHF
TRBJ1-1	.	.	TRBV12-3/TRBV12-4	13	TGTGCCAGCAGTTTTTTTGGAGAGACTGAAGCTTTCTTT	CASSFFGETEAFF
TRBJ2-1	.	.	TRBV27	15	TGTGCCAGCAGCTCGGACTTACGCCTAAGGAATGAGCAGTTCTTC	CASSSDLRLRNEQFF
TRBJ2-7	TRBD1	.	TRBV30	13	TGTGCCTTATCCGGGACAGGGAGGTACGAGCAGTACTTC	CALSGTGRYEQYF
TRBJ2-7	TRBD2	.	TRBV27	15	TGTGCCAGCAGAAACCTAGCGGGGAGCTCCTACGAGCAGTACTTC	CASRNLAGSSYEQYF
TRBJ1-2	.	.	TRBV15	14	TGTGCCACCAGCAGGGCCCAGCGGCCCTATGGCTACACCTTC	CATSRAQRPYGYTF
TRBJ1-2	TRBD1	.	TRBV2	15	TGTGCCAGCAGTGCGTTCGGACAGGGGTCGAGTGGCTACACCTTC	CASSAFGQGSSGYTF
TRBJ1-2	TRBD1	.	TRBV3-1/TRBV3-2	14	TGTGCCAGCAGCCCGGACAGGGGTCCCTATGGCTACACCTTC	CASSPDRGPYGYTF
TRBJ2-7	.	.	TRBV11-2	12	TGTGCCAGCACCGAGACAGGTTACGAGCAGTACTTC	CASTETGYEQYF
TRBJ1-1	.	.	TRBV4-1	17	TGCGCCAGCAGCCAAGTCCTATCAGGGTTAAGAACGACTGAAGCTTTCTTT	CASSQVLSGLRTTEAFF
TRBJ1-4	.	.	TRBV30	20	TGTGCCTGGAGTGGGGCCTACCGTGACGTCAGGCTGGCAACTAATGAAAAACTGTTTTTT	CAWSGAYRDVRLATNEKLFF
TRBJ2-7	.	.	TRBV7-9	13	TGTGCCAGCAGCCAGGGGAATGACTACGAGCAGTACTTC	CASSQGNDYEQYF
TRBJ2-5	.	.	TRBV25-1	14	TGTGCCAGCAGTGGCGGGACCCCCGGAGAGGCCCAGTACTTC	CASSGGTPGEAQYF
TRBJ1-5	.	.	TRBV7-3	13	TGTGCCAGCAGCAATACAGTTAATCAGCCCCAGCATTTT	CASSNTVNQPQHF
TRBJ2-1	.	.	TRBV10-3	13	TGTGCCATCACCCAGGCAGGATACAATGAGCAGTTCTTC	CAITQAGYNEQFF
TRBJ1-6	.	.	TRBV28	14	TGTGCCAGCAGTTTATTTGAGGATAATTCACCCCTCCACTTT	CASSLFEDNSPLHF
TRBJ1-5	.	.	TRBV5-6	15	TGTGCCAGCAGCTTGGGAGGGTTGAGCAATCAGCCCCAGCATTTT	CASSLGGLSNQPQHF
TRBJ2-3	TRBD2	.	TRBV6-5	13	TGTGCCAGCAGGGGGACTAGCGGAGATACGCAGTATTTT	CASRGTSGDTQYF
TRBJ2-1	TRBD2	.	TRBV4-1	15	TGCGCCAGCAGCCAAGGACTAGCGGGGAGATTTGAGCAGTTCTTC	CASSQGLAGRFEQFF
TRBJ2-1	.	once	TRBV6-6	13	TGTGCCAGCAGCCTGAGGGGGAGCAATGAGCAGTTCTTC	CASSLRGSNEQFF
TRBJ2-7	.	.	TRBV12-3/TRBV12-4	12	TGTGCCAGCAGTATAGCCGGGATCCTCCCGTACTTC	CASSIAGILPYF
TRBJ1-1	.	.	TRBV2	15	TGTGCCAGCACCGCGGGGAGGGGCATGAACACTGAAGCTTTCTTT	CASTAGRGMNTEAFF
TRBJ2-7	TRBD2	once	TRBV2	12	TGTGCCATAATCAGTCCGGGGGGCGAGCAGTACTTC	CAIISPGGEQYF
TRBJ2-3	.	.	TRBV6-1	14	TGTGCCAGCAGTGAGCGATATAAAACAGATACGCAGTATTTT	CASSERYKTDTQYF
TRBJ2-2	TRBD2	.	TRBV27	13	TGTGCCAGCAGTGAGCGGGGGGGCGGGGAGCTGTTTTTT	CASSERGGGELFF
TRBJ2-7	TRBD2	.	TRBV6-5	16	TGTGCCAGCAGTTACCCCCGGGGGGTTGCAAAGGACGAGCAGTACTTC	CASSYPRGVAKDEQYF
TRBJ2-7	.	.	TRBV7-9	15	TGTGCCAGCAGCTTAAGAGGGTCTGTTGCCTACGAGCAGTACTTC	CASSLRGSVAYEQYF
TRBJ2-5	TRBD1	.	TRBV6-5	13	TGTGCCAGCAGCGACAGGGAAGGAGAGACCCAGTACTTC	CASSDREGETQYF
TRBJ2-3	.	.	TRBV11-2	15	TGTGCCAGCAGCTGGTCAGTTTCTAGCACAGATACGCAGTATTTT	CASSWSVSSTDTQYF
TRBJ2-7	TRBD1	.	TRBV11-1	15	TGTGCCAGCAGCTTAGCCGGACAGGGCACGAGCGGGCAGTACTTC	CASSLAGQGTSGQYF
TRBJ2-7	.	.	TRBV29-1	15	TGCAGCGCCACGCGTGTGGCAGGGGCGTCCTACGAGCAGTACTTC	CSATRVAGASYEQYF
TRBJ1-2	.	.	TRBV7-3	14	TGTGCCAGCAGCTTAAGTGGGCAGGGGAATGGCTACACCTTC	CASSLSGQGNGYTF
TRBJ1-4	.	.	TRBV29-1	12	TGCAGCGTAGGGGCGCGTGGGGAAAAACTGTTTTTT	CSVGARGEKLFF